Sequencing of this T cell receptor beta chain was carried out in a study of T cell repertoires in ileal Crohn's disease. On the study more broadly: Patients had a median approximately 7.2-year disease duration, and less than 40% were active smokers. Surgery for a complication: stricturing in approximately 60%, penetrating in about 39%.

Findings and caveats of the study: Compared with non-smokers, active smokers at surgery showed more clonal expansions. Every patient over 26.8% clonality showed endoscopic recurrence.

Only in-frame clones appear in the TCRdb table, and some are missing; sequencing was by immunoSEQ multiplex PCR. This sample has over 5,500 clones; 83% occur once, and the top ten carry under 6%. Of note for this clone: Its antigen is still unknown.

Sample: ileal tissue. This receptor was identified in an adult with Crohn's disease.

The CDR3 sequence is CASSPTGDRDGYTF. CDR3 DNA sequence: TGCGCCAGCAGCCCGACAGGGGATCGTGATGGCTACACCTTC. The rearrangement links TRBV5-1 to TRBJ1-2; 8 bases fit TRBD1. The CDR3 extends over 14 amino acids. Trimming took 4 bases from V and 6 from J; bases not matched to a gene: 8. From germline, CDR1 is SGHRS and CDR2 YFSETQ.